A selection of T cell receptor beta chains follows, all from one sample in a study of T cells in narcolepsy. Measured with immunoSEQ multiplex PCR; TCRdb has only the in-frame clones, and not every one. The sample holds about 12,000 clones, approximately 94% seen once. What was sequenced was CD45RA- memory CD4+ T cells from PBMCs. The receptors come from a human donor with narcolepsy. The CDR3 runs from the conserved cysteine through the conserved F or W. The order of the fields is J gene, V gene, CDR3 protein.

>TRBJ1-2|TRBV5-1
CASSSPRDFHEANYGYTF
>TRBJ1-1|TRBV5-1
CASRLSGRNTEAFF
>TRBJ1-2|TRBV18
CASSPTTGGASGYTF
>TRBJ1-5|TRBV5-5
CASSNDGVPNQPQHF
>TRBJ2-3|TRBV19
CASSIDGDTSSTDTQYF
>TRBJ2-5|TRBV11-3
CASSTRLAGVQETQYF
>TRBJ2-6|TRBV9
CASSVHGANVLTF
>TRBJ1-2|TRBV27
CASSTTGWRGYTF
>TRBJ1-2|TRBV7-8
CASSLITDYGYTF
>TRBJ2-2|TRBV7-3
CASSFRLGGELFF
>TRBJ1-2|TRBV23-1
CASSHRDSPGGYTF
>TRBJ1-5|TRBV6-6
CASNSEGGNQPQHF
>TRBJ1-1|TRBV7-9
CASSFVPGTGVTEAFF
>TRBJ1-3|TRBV5-1
CASSPGLSGNTIYF
>TRBJ2-3|TRBV5-1
CASSVSGSYTDTQYF
>TRBJ2-1|TRBV6-5
CASSWRLAGGQNEQFF
>TRBJ1-3|TRBV30
CACPGQGYGNTIYF
>TRBJ1-4|TRBV30
CAWSVLGGYEKLFF
>TRBJ1-2|TRBV2
CASRRGHGDYGYTF
>TRBJ1-2|TRBV6-6
CASANNQQGGYTF
>TRBJ1-6|TRBV5-5
CASSWDGGDSPLHF
>TRBJ1-2|TRBV6-1
CASTRDRGYGYTF
>TRBJ1-1|TRBV11-2
CASSLVPAGSGNTEAFF
>TRBJ2-7|TRBV11-1
CASSLRQAGEQYF
>TRBJ2-7|TRBV11-3
CASSPGLAGGFNEEQYF
>TRBJ1-1|TRBV5-6
CASSLAGGYTEAFF
>TRBJ2-1|TRBV7-2
CASSLSRGGTYNEQFF
>TRBJ1-4|TRBV7-2
CASSSPVTANEKLFF
>TRBJ1-2|TRBV19
CASSNSGDYGYTF
>TRBJ1-2|TRBV29-1
CSAINRAGYTF
>TRBJ2-1|TRBV9
CASSVGGTKPNEQFF
>TRBJ2-1|TRBV7-3
CASTTSVASGASGNEQFF
>TRBJ1-2|TRBV5-4
CASRQNYGYTF
>TRBJ2-5|TRBV5-1
CANSFLAGDKETQYF
>TRBJ1-1|TRBV2
CASSVESLNTEAFF
>TRBJ2-7|TRBV27
CATRSTGGNIYEQYF
>TRBJ1-2|TRBV1
CTSSQDTTGVYGYTF
>TRBJ2-1|TRBV30
CAWKRASSGRVFF
>TRBJ1-2|TRBV5-5
CASSVTQDYGYTF
>TRBJ1-2|TRBV15
CATSREQGSGYTF
>TRBJ2-3|TRBV10-2
CATRALAGFSADTQYF
>TRBJ2-2|TRBV5-4
CASSLGGQATGELFF
>TRBJ2-1|TRBV18
CASSRDRVVPYSYNEQFF
>TRBJ2-1|TRBV29-1
CSVAPDRGLYNEQFF
>TRBJ2-1|TRBV10-3
CAIRGVTRTYNEQFF
>TRBJ2-5|TRBV19
CASSNAQPGPQETQYF
>TRBJ2-7|TRBV18
CASSLSTSGGRHEQYF
>TRBJ2-7|TRBV6-1
CASSEGASGRNEQYF
>TRBJ2-3|TRBV2
CASSVEAGGGTQYF
>TRBJ2-1|TRBV10-3
CAISVTSGGSSYNEQFF